This is a list of T cell receptor beta chains from one sample in a study of cytomegalovirus exposure and HLA in healthy donors. Only in-frame clones appear in the TCRdb table, and some are missing; sequencing was by immunoSEQ multiplex PCR. The table has approximately 150,000 clones, roughly 79% seen once. The material sequenced was PBMCs. The receptors were sampled from a woman aged 18 to 35 in good health and CMV-seropositive. The CDR3 runs from the conserved cysteine through the conserved F or W. A D gene is named only where the DNA matches it firmly. Clone size is stated in some rows and not others, as once, few, many or a class when expanded.

d_gene,j_gene,v_gene,abundance,CDR3aa,CDR3nt
-,TRBJ2-5,TRBV30,-,CASDFGGTQYF,TGTGCCTCCGACTTCGGGGGGACCCAGTACTTC
TRBD2,TRBJ2-3,TRBV5-1,once,CASSRLSGGADTQYF,TGCGCCAGCAGCAGACTGAGCGGGGGGGCAGATACGCAGTATTTT
TRBD1,TRBJ2-5,TRBV5-1,-,CASSWTGYQETQYF,TGCGCCAGCAGTTGGACAGGGTACCAAGAGACCCAGTACTTC
-,TRBJ1-1,TRBV6-5,once,CASSYSTGRGEAFF,TGTGCCAGCAGTTACTCGACAGGCAGGGGAGAAGCTTTCTTT
-,TRBJ1-2,TRBV7-9,-,CASSLSDRPYGYTF,TGTGCCAGCAGCTTAAGTGACAGGCCCTATGGCTACACCTTC
-,TRBJ2-7,TRBV6-6,-,CASTPRLEGVEQYF,TGTGCCAGCACCCCCCGACTGGAGGGAGTCGAGCAGTACTTC
TRBD1,TRBJ1-4,TRBV6-5,few,CASSRDRVGGKLFF,TGTGCCAGCAGTAGGGACAGGGTAGGGGGAAAACTGTTTTTT
TRBD1,TRBJ1-6,TRBV30,-,CAWSFEDRVVSPLHF,TGTGCCTGGAGCTTCGAGGACAGGGTTGTTTCACCCCTCCACTTT
-,TRBJ2-7,TRBV6-1,-,CASRNRQAPLEQYF,TGTGCCAGCAGGAACAGACAGGCGCCTCTCGAGCAGTACTTC
TRBD2,TRBJ2-5,TRBV4-1,-,CASSPHGALAGEETQYF,TGCGCCAGCAGCCCCCATGGGGCACTAGCGGGGGAAGAGACCCAGTACTTC
-,TRBJ2-7,TRBV6-1,-,CASSEAGQIYEQYF,TGTGCCAGCAGTGAAGCCGGACAAATTTACGAGCAGTACTTC
TRBD1,TRBJ1-4,TRBV27,once,CASSLTETGTGVEKLFF,TGTGCCAGCAGTTTAACCGAAACCGGGACAGGGGTAGAAAAACTGTTTTTT
TRBD2,TRBJ2-1,TRBV7-9,-,CASSLGLAGAAHQFF,TGTGCCAGCAGCCTGGGACTAGCGGGGGCCGCCCATCAGTTCTTC
-,TRBJ2-3,TRBV19,few,CASKKTGDTQYF,TGTGCCAGTAAAAAGACGGGGGATACGCAGTATTTT
TRBD1,TRBJ1-2,TRBV27,-,CASSQQGAFGYTF,TGTGCCAGCAGTCAACAGGGGGCTTTTGGCTACACCTTC
TRBD2,TRBJ2-7,TRBV2,-,CASMGGLAGGSSYEQYF,TGTGCCAGCATGGGGGGACTAGCGGGGGGAAGCTCCTACGAGCAGTACTTC
-,TRBJ1-1,TRBV2,-,CASSEGKGRFGVVNTEAFF,TGTGCCAGCAGTGAGGGAAAAGGAAGGTTCGGGGTTGTAAACACTGAAGCTTTCTTT
TRBD1,TRBJ1-4,TRBV5-5,-,CASSQATGTGKKLFF,TGTGCCAGCAGCCAAGCCACCGGGACAGGGAAAAAACTGTTTTTT
TRBD2,TRBJ2-1,TRBV4-2,-,CASTQMGTSGGFEQFF,TGTGCCAGCACCCAAATGGGGACTAGCGGGGGGTTTGAGCAGTTCTTC
TRBD1,TRBJ2-1,TRBV4-1,-,CASSQEGTGGMNEQFF,TGCGCCAGCAGCCAAGAGGGGACAGGGGGCATGAATGAGCAGTTCTTC
TRBD1,TRBJ1-6,TRBV28,-,CASSPPGGGNSPLHF,TGTGCCAGCTCTCCCCCAGGGGGAGGTAATTCACCCCTCCACTTT
TRBD1,TRBJ1-5,TRBV9,-,CASSVARQGDQPQHF,TGTGCCAGCAGCGTAGCCCGACAGGGGGATCAGCCCCAGCATTTT
-,TRBJ1-5,TRBV5-1,-,CAGHPNQPQHF,TGCGCTGGACACCCCAATCAGCCCCAGCATTTT
TRBD1,TRBJ1-1,TRBV6-4,-,CASSDSRDREEDTEAFF,TGTGCCAGCAGTGACTCTCGGGACAGAGAGGAGGACACTGAAGCTTTCTTT
-,TRBJ1-4,TRBV2,-,CASSLGREGEKLFF,TGTGCCAGCAGTTTAGGGAGGGAAGGTGAAAAACTGTTTTTT
-,TRBJ1-2,TRBV28,-,CAVTGQWGYTF,TGTGCCGTGACAGGTCAATGGGGCTACACCTTC
-,TRBJ2-1,TRBV6-5,-,CASSYSIGWGRNEQFF,TGTGCCAGCAGTTACTCGATAGGCTGGGGCAGAAATGAGCAGTTCTTC
TRBD2,TRBJ2-5,TRBV11-2,-,CASSPRVGSGGEETQYF,TGTGCCAGCAGCCCCCGCGTGGGTAGCGGGGGGGAGGAGACCCAGTACTTC
TRBD1,TRBJ2-1,TRBV7-8,-,CASSLSGGQSSYNEQFF,TGTGCCAGCAGCTTGTCAGGGGGTCAGAGCTCCTACAATGAGCAGTTCTTC
-,TRBJ2-3,TRBV7-9,-,CASSLARTDTQYF,TGTGCCAGCAGCTTAGCGAGGACAGATACGCAGTATTTT
-,TRBJ2-7,TRBV11-2,-,CASSADGGRLYEQYF,TGTGCCAGCAGCGCTGATGGTGGCAGACTCTACGAGCAGTACTTC
-,TRBJ2-5,TRBV4-2,few,CASSQPEGGVGETQYF,TGTGCCAGCAGCCAACCTGAGGGAGGCGTCGGTGAGACCCAGTACTTC
-,TRBJ1-2,TRBV29-1,-,CSGDNANYGYTF,TGCAGCGGAGACAACGCGAACTATGGCTACACCTTC
TRBD2,TRBJ2-1,TRBV4-1,-,CASRLGTSGGNEQFF,TGCGCCAGCAGGCTAGGGACTAGCGGGGGTAATGAGCAGTTCTTC
TRBD1,TRBJ2-7,TRBV19,-,CASSIDDRGAYEQYF,TGTGCCAGTAGTATAGATGACAGGGGAGCGTACGAGCAGTACTTC
-,TRBJ2-1,TRBV28,-,CASSLRNEQFF,TGTGCCAGCAGCCTTCGGAATGAGCAGTTCTTC
-,TRBJ1-2,TRBV10-3,-,CAISGPLQGRDYGYTF,TGTGCCATCAGTGGCCCCCTACAAGGCCGGGACTATGGCTACACCTTC
TRBD1,TRBJ1-1,TRBV4-1,-,CASSQLRQGPNTEAFF,TGCGCCAGCAGCCAGCTCCGACAGGGCCCGAACACTGAAGCTTTCTTT
-,TRBJ1-5,TRBV2,-,CASGGAANQPQHF,TGTGCCAGCGGAGGGGCAGCAAATCAGCCCCAGCATTTT
-,TRBJ2-5,TRBV4-3,-,CASSQALRGETQYF,TGCGCCAGCAGCCAAGCCTTAAGAGGAGAGACCCAGTACTTC
TRBD1,TRBJ1-1,TRBV19,-,CASSKDRGSEAFF,TGTGCCAGTAGTAAGGACAGGGGCTCTGAAGCTTTCTTT
TRBD1,TRBJ2-1,TRBV2,few,CASSDLTRDSNEQFF,TGTGCCAGCAGCGATTTGACTCGGGACAGCAATGAGCAGTTCTTC
-,TRBJ1-6,TRBV19,-,CASSIWDTNNSPLHF,TGTGCCAGTAGTATTTGGGACACCAATAATTCACCCCTCCACTTT
TRBD1,TRBJ1-2,TRBV19,-,CASSRAGTGKDGYTF,TGTGCCAGTAGTAGAGCCGGGACAGGGAAGGATGGCTACACCTTC
-,TRBJ2-7,TRBV6-5,-,CASSYGGDHEQYF,TGTGCCAGCAGTTACGGAGGGGACCACGAGCAGTACTTC
TRBD1,TRBJ1-4,TRBV7-2,-,CASSYPTGTGIEKLFF,TGTGCCAGCAGCTATCCAACCGGGACAGGGATAGAAAAACTGTTTTTT
TRBD1,TRBJ1-2,TRBV2,-,CARVGQGSYGYTF,TGTGCCAGGGTCGGACAGGGCTCCTATGGCTACACCTTC
TRBD1,TRBJ1-5,TRBV4-2,few,CASSQGQGVNQPQHF,TGTGCCAGCAGCCAGGGACAGGGGGTGAATCAGCCCCAGCATTTT
TRBD1,TRBJ2-5,TRBV19,-,CASTMGQGSFETQYF,TGTGCCAGTACTATGGGACAGGGAAGTTTTGAGACCCAGTACTTC
TRBD2,TRBJ2-1,TRBV7-6,-,CASSPAPSGGAFVNEQFF,TGTGCCAGCAGCCCCGCCCCCAGCGGGGGGGCATTTGTGAATGAGCAGTTCTTC
TRBD1,TRBJ1-5,TRBV5-1,-,CASSGGTGVDQPQHF,TGCGCCAGCAGCGGCGGGACAGGGGTCGATCAGCCCCAGCATTTT
-,TRBJ2-3,TRBV27,-,CASSFLGAPQYF,TGTGCCAGCAGTTTTTTGGGGGCGCCGCAGTATTTT
TRBD1,TRBJ1-5,TRBV7-8,-,CASSLYGSGQKNQPQHF,TGTGCCAGCAGCTTATATGGTTCGGGACAGAAAAATCAGCCCCAGCATTTT
TRBD1,TRBJ2-7,TRBV11-3,-,CASSPQGSYEQYF,TGTGCCAGCAGCCCACAGGGGTCCTACGAGCAGTACTTC
-,TRBJ2-5,TRBV7-9,-,CASSRRRDSQETQYF,TGTGCCAGCAGCAGAAGGAGGGATTCACAAGAGACCCAGTACTTC
TRBD1,TRBJ1-1,TRBV5-6,-,CASSAAGTGPLEAFF,TGTGCCAGCAGCGCGGCTGGGACAGGCCCGCTTGAAGCTTTCTTT
TRBD1,TRBJ2-7,TRBV30,-,CAWSVTGAFNEQYF,TGTGCCTGGAGTGTTACAGGGGCGTTCAACGAGCAGTACTTC
TRBD1,TRBJ2-3,TRBV9,-,CASSVEGTGTGGEWDTQYF,TGTGCCAGCAGCGTAGAAGGGACCGGGACAGGAGGGGAGTGGGATACGCAGTATTTT
TRBD1,TRBJ2-2,TRBV4-3,-,CASSQDQGAYSNTGELFF,TGCGCCAGCAGCCAAGATCAGGGGGCGTACTCGAACACCGGGGAGCTGTTTTTT
-,TRBJ1-4,TRBV11-1,-,CASSDGLGRIPKLFF,TGTGCCAGCAGCGACGGACTGGGCCGGATACCAAAACTGTTTTTT